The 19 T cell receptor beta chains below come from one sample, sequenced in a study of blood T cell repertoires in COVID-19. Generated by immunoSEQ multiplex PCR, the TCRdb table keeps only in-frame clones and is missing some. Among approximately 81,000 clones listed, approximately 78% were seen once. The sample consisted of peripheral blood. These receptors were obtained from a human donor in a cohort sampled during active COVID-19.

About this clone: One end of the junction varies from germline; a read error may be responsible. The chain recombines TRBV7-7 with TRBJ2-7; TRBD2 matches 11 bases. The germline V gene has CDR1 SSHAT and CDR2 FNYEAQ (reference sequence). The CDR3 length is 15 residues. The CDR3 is CASSAGTSGSSEQYF. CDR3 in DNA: TGTGCTAGCAGCGCCGGGACTAGCGGCTCTAGCGAGCAGTACTTC.

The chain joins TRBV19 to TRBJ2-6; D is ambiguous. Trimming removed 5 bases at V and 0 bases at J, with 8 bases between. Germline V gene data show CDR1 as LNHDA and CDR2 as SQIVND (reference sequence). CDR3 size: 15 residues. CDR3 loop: CASSSVFSGANVLTF. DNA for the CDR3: TGTGCCAGTAGTTCAGTCTTCTCTGGGGCCAACGTCCTGACTTTC.

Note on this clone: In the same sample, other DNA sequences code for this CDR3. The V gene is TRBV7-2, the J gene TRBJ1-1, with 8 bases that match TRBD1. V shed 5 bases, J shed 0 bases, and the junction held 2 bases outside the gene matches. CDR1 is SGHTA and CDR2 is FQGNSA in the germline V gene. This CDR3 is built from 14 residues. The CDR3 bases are TGTGCCAGCAGCCGGACAGGGATGAACACTGAAGCTTTCTTT. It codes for CASSRTGMNTEAFF.

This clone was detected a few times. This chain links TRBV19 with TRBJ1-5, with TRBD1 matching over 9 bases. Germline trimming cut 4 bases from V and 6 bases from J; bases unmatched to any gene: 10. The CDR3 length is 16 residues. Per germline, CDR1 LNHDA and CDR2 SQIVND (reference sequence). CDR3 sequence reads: CASSTSGTGFRQPQHF. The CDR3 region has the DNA TGTGCCAGTAGTACTTCCGGGACAGGGTTTCGTCAGCCCCAGCATTTT.

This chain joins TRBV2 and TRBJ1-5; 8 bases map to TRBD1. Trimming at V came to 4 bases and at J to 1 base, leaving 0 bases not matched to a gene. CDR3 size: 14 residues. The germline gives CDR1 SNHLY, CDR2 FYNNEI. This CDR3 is CASSGQGSNQPQHF. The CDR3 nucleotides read TGTGCCAGCAGTGGACAGGGGAGCAATCAGCCCCAGCATTTT. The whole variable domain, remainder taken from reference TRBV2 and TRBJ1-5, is EPEVTQTPSHQVTQMGQEVILRCVPISNHLYFYWYRQILGQKVEFLVSFYNNEISEKSEIFDDQFSVERPDGSNFTLKIRSTKLEDSAMYFCASSGQGSNQPQHFGDGTRLSIL.

The CDR3 protein is CASTSVPRNTIYF. CDR3 DNA sequence: TGTGCCAGCACCTCGGTCCCCCGGAACACCATATATTTT. The chain combines TRBV7-9 with TRBJ1-3; no clear D. The germline V gene encodes CDR1 SEHNR and CDR2 FQNEAQ (reference sequence). Trimming pared 7 bases from V and 7 bases from J, leaving 14 bases between. The CDR3 contains 13 residues.

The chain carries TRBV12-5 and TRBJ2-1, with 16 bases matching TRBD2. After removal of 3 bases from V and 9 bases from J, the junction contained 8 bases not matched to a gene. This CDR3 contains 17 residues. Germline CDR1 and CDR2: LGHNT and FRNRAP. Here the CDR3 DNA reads TGTGCTAGTGGTTTTCCGGGACTAGCGGGGGGGCTTGGTGAGCAGTTCTTC. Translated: CASGFPGLAGGLGEQFF.

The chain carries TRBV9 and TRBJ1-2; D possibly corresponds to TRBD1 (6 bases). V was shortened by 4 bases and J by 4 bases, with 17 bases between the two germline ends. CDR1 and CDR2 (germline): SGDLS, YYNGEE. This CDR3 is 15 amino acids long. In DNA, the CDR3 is TGTGCCAGCAGCCTCAACCAGGGGAAAGGCTATGGCTACACCTTC. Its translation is CASSLNQGKGYGYTF.

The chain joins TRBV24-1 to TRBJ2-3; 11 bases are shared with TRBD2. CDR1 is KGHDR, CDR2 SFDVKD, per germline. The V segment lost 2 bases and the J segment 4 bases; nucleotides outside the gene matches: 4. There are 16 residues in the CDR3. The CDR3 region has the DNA TGTGCCACCAGTGATTCTTTAGCGGGGGGGCCAGATACGCAGTATTTT. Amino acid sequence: CATSDSLAGGPDTQYF.

The CDR3 DNA sequence: TGTGCCAGCGGCGGGCGGGGGCAGTATTCACCCCTCCACTTT. This encodes CASGGRGQYSPLHF. The J gene is TRBJ1-6, the V gene TRBV3-1 (or the pseudogene TRBV3-2), with D perhaps TRBD1 (6 bases). Germline assignment: CDR1 LGHDT and CDR2 YNNKEL (reference sequence). V lost 8 bases and J 8 bases, leaving 16 bases between the germline ends. The CDR3 sequence is 14 residues long.

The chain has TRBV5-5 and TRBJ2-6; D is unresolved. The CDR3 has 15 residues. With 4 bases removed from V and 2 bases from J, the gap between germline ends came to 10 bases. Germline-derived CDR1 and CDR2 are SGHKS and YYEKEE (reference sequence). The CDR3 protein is CASSPASAGANVLTF. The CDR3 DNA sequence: TGTGCCAGCAGCCCAGCGAGTGCTGGGGCCAACGTCCTGACTTTC.

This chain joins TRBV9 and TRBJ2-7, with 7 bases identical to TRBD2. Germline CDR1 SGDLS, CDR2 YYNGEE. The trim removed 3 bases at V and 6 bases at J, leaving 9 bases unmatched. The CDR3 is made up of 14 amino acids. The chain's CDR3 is CASSAGLVVGEQYF. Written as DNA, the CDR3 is TGTGCCAGCAGCGCCGGACTAGTGGTTGGCGAGCAGTACTTC.

The CDR3 region is CASSYSGTVSSYEQYF. The CDR3 coding sequence is TGTGCCAGCAGTTACTCCGGGACAGTAAGCTCCTACGAGCAGTACTTC. The chain is built from TRBV6-2 or TRBV6-3 and TRBJ2-7; 7 nucleotides agree with TRBD1. Germline CDR1 reads MNHEY; CDR2 reads SVGEGT. Trimming removed 0 bases from V and 0 bases from J; junction bases left unmatched: 5. The CDR3 loop spans 16 amino acids.

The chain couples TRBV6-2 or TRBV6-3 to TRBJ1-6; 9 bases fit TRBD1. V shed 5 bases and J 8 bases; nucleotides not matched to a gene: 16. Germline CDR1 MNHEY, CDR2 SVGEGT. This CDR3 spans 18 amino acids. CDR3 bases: TGTGCCAGCAGTAACCGGGACAGGGCTTATGCGCACGATTCACCCCTCCACTTT. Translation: CASSNRDRAYAHDSPLHF.

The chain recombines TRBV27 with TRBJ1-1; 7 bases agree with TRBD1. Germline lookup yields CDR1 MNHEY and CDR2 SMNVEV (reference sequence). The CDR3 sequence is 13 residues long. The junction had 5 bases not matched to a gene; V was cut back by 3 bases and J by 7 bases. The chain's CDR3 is CASSFAQGFEAFF. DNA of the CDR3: TGTGCCAGCAGTTTTGCACAGGGGTTTGAAGCTTTCTTT.

CDR3 bases: TGTGCCAGCAGCCGTGACGGGGCGGGGGCTTTCTTT. Its translation is CASSRDGAGAFF. The chain has TRBV5-4 and TRBJ1-1; D may be TRBD1 (5 bases). Trimming removed 4 bases from V and 11 bases from J, with 15 bases in between. This CDR3 has 12 amino acids. Looked up from germline, CDR1 is SGHNT and CDR2 is YYREEE (reference sequence).

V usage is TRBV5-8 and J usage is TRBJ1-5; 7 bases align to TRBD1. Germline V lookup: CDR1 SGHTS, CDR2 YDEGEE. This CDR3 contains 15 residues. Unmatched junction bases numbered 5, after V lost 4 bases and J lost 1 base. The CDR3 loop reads CASSDRVSSNQPQHF. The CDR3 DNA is TGTGCCAGCAGCGACAGGGTGTCCAGCAATCAGCCCCAGCATTTT.

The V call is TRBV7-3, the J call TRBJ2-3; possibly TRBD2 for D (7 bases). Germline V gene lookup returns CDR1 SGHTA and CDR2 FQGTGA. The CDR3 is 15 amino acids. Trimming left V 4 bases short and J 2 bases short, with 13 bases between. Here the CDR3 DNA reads TGTGCCAGCAGCTGGGGAGGGGGGAACACAGATACGCAGTATTTT. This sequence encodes CASSWGGGNTDTQYF.

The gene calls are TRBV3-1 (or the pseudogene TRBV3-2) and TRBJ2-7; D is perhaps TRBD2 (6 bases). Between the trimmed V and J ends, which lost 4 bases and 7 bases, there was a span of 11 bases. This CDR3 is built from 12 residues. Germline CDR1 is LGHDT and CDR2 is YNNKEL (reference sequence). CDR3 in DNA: TGTGCCAGCAGCCTGACTGGGAGGGAGCAGTACTTC. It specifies CASSLTGREQYF.